A single sample is the source of the 21 T cell receptor beta chains below, sequenced in a study of T cells after yellow fever vaccination. TCRdb itself ran the 5' RACE reads through MiXCR, one entry per CDR3 protein. The sample lists under 600,000 distinct CDR3 sequences, 21% occurring once. The specimen was PBMCs, collected roughly 20 days after the first yellow fever vaccination. The receptor set was obtained from a young man who received the YFV17D yellow fever vaccine.

The V gene is TRBV14, the J gene TRBJ1-1; D is undetermined. Germline V gene sequence: CDR1 SGHDN, CDR2 FVKESK. The CDR3 has 14 amino acids. Trimming pared 0 bases from V and 7 bases from J, leaving 12 bases between. The chain's CDR3 is CASSQDWAGGEAFF. CDR3 in DNA: TGTGCCAGCAGCCAAGATTGGGCGGGTGGTGAAGCTTTCTTT.

This chain links TRBV9 with TRBJ2-2; D unresolved. The CDR3 runs 15 residues. CDR1 and CDR2 (germline): SGDLS, YYNGEE. With 0 bases removed from V and 4 bases from J, the gap between germline ends came to 10 bases. This CDR3 reads CASSVGTFGTGELFF. CDR3 nucleotide sequence: TGTGCCAGCAGCGTAGGGACCTTTGGCACCGGGGAGCTGTTTTTT.

The table lists this clonotype with many counts. The junction departs from the called germline gene at one end, perhaps through a read error. J is TRBJ2-2 and V is TRBV5-4, with 7 bases fitting TRBD2. This CDR3 spans 15 amino acids. In germline, CDR1 is SGHNT, CDR2 YYREEE (reference sequence). The chain's CDR3 is CASRLGGADTGELFF. The DNA of the CDR3 is TGTGCCAGCAGGTTGGGAGGGGCTGACACCGGGGAGCTGTTTTTT.

This clonotype has only a few counts. CDR3 region: CASSGRGKTLYEQYV. The CDR3 DNA follows: TGTGCCAGCTCCGGGAGGGGCAAGACCCTCTACGAGCAGTACGTC. The chain recombines TRBV27 with TRBJ2-7; 8 bases map to TRBD2. V dropped 8 bases and J dropped 3; count of bases not matched to a gene: 12. CDR3 size: 15 residues. Germline V gene sequence: CDR1 MNHEY, CDR2 SMNVEV (reference sequence).

V usage is TRBV6-1 and J usage is TRBJ2-1, with TRBD2 matching 15 bases. This CDR3 comprises 20 residues. With V trimmed by 6 bases and J by 1 base, 13 bases remained unmatched. The germline V gene has CDR1 MNHNS and CDR2 SASEGT. The CDR3 DNA reads as TGTGCCAGCAGCGAGAGGACTAGCGGGGGGGCCAGGGGATCCTACAATGAGCAGTTCTTC. This sequence encodes CASSERTSGGARGSYNEQFF.

The chain recombines TRBV7-2 with TRBJ2-1, with 8 positions matching TRBD1. Germline V gene data show CDR1 as SGHTA and CDR2 as FQGNSA. The CDR3 spans 14 residues. J lost 6 bases, V lost 5 bases, and 6 bases had no gene match. CDR3 in DNA: TGTGCCAGCAGCCCATGGACAGGGCCCAATGAGCAGTTCTTC. It yields the protein CASSPWTGPNEQFF.

The genes are TRBV19 and TRBJ2-2; D not resolved. Germline V gene sequence: CDR1 LNHDA, CDR2 SQIVND (reference sequence). The length of the CDR3 is 16 residues. V lost 6 bases to trimming and J lost 1 base, with 15 bases between them. The CDR3 region has the DNA TGTGCCAGTAGCCCTCGAAGGGCCGGGAACACCGGGGAGCTGTTTTTT. Translating gives CASSPRRAGNTGELFF.

In this sample, this clonotype turned up a few times. The chain employs TRBV10-3 and TRBJ1-4, with D hard to call. Germline V CDR1 and CDR2: ENHRY, SYGVKD. This CDR3 has 13 residues. Trimming cost V 4 bases and J 8 bases, with 11 bases left between them. CDR3 bases: TGTGCCATCAGTGGCCGGGATGGAGAAAAACTGTTTTTT. Its protein product is CAISGRDGEKLFF.

This clonotype was detected many times. This chain uses TRBV18 with TRBJ1-1; no definite D call. Germline V CDR1 and CDR2: KGHSH, LQKENI. This CDR3 region has 12 residues. The V end was cut by 2 bases, the J end by 2 bases, with 3 bases between. CDR3 DNA: TGTGCCAGCTCACCAAGTAACACTGAAGCTTTCTTT. Protein sequence: CASSPSNTEAFF.

A word on this clonotype: This sequence may be a read error, since a much larger clone differs from it by one base. This chain links TRBV12-3 or TRBV12-4 with TRBJ2-1, with a weak D call TRBD1 (6 bases). The V gene lost 4 bases and the J gene lost 4 bases, with 8 bases spanning the gap. This CDR3 spans 13 amino acids. Here the CDR3 reads CASSWTEYNEQFF. The CDR3 nucleotides are TGTGCCAGCAGTTGGACAGAGTACAATGAGCAGTTCTTC.

This sequence joins TRBV7-9 and TRBJ2-5; 7 bases match TRBD2. The CDR3 is 17 amino acids. CDR1 and CDR2 (germline): SEHNR, FQNEAQ (reference sequence). The ends lost 3 bases at V and 3 bases at J; junction bases unmatched: 13. Here the CDR3 DNA reads TGTGCCAGCAGCTTCGGTCGGACTAGTGCCCCTGAAGAGACCCAGTACTTC. Translating it yields CASSFGRTSAPEETQYF.

The chain uses TRBV27 and TRBJ2-7; D is uncertain. Germline loops: CDR1 MNHEY, CDR2 SMNVEV (reference sequence). This CDR3 contains 14 residues. Trimming cost V 2 bases and J 6 bases, with 14 bases left between them. The CDR3 reads CASSLGVGYGEQYV. The CDR3 nucleotides read TGTGCCAGCAGTTTAGGCGTAGGGTACGGCGAGCAGTACGTC.

This chain joins TRBV20-1 and TRBJ1-1, with 10 bases fitting TRBD1. Per the germline V gene, CDR1 is DFQATT and CDR2 is SNEGSKA (reference sequence). V shed 2 bases, J shed 9 bases, and the junction held 6 bases outside the gene matches. The CDR3 loop spans 13 amino acids. CDR3: CSARIGTGDKAFF. The DNA for the CDR3 is TGCAGTGCTAGAATTGGGACAGGGGATAAAGCTTTCTTT.

The rearrangement links TRBV5-6 to TRBJ2-7; D remains unclear. Germline V CDR1 and CDR2: SGHDT, YYEEEE. CDR3 length: 15 residues. V lost 4 bases, J lost 3 bases, and 17 bases lay in between. CDR3 bases: TGTGCCAGCAGCCCGACCGGCGGCGGAGACTACGAGCAGTACTTC. It codes for CASSPTGGGDYEQYF.

This clonotype was seen a handful of times. The chain carries TRBV7-8 and TRBJ2-3; 8 positions match TRBD2. Trimming at V came to 5 bases and at J to 4 bases, leaving 14 bases not matched to a gene. The CDR3 covers 17 residues. CDR1 is SGHVS, CDR2 FQNEAQ, per germline. CDR3 bases: TGTGCCAGCAGCCCAGAGCTAGGGACTAGTGGTTCAGATACGCAGTATTTT. The encoded protein is CASSPELGTSGSDTQYF.

The chain carries TRBV9 and TRBJ2-7; possibly TRBD2 for D (5 bases). Per germline, CDR1 SGDLS and CDR2 YYNGEE. Between the trimmed V and J ends, which lost 0 bases and 0 bases, there was a span of 10 bases. The length of the CDR3 is 15 residues. CDR3 sequence reads: CASSVGGLSSYEQYF. DNA of the CDR3: TGTGCCAGCAGCGTAGGAGGGTTGAGCTCCTACGAGCAGTACTTC.

The CDR3 spells CASGEKSSYNEQFF. The CDR3 bases are TGTGCCAGCGGAGAGAAAAGCTCCTACAATGAGCAGTTCTTC. The chain recombines TRBV5-8 with TRBJ2-1; D unclear. Per germline, CDR1 SGHTS and CDR2 YDEGEE. The length of the CDR3 is 14 residues. Trimming left V 7 bases short and J 0 bases short, with 11 bases between.

The chain combines TRBV6-5 with TRBJ1-6; the D gene is possibly TRBD1 (5 bases). The CDR3 extends over 14 amino acids. Germline V lookup: CDR1 MNHEY, CDR2 SVGAGI. Deletions cut 2 bases from V and 7 bases from J, with 9 bases between. Here the CDR3 DNA reads TGTGCCAGCAGTTACCCCGGGGGGAATTCACCCCTCCACTTT. Its protein product is CASSYPGGNSPLHF.

This chain connects TRBV30 to TRBJ1-1; D is unclear. Trimming cost V 2 bases and J 3 bases, with 7 bases left between them. The CDR3 contains 12 residues. Germline CDR1 and CDR2: GTSNPN and SVGIG (reference sequence). CDR3 sequence: CAWSITYTEAFF. CDR3 nucleotides: TGTGCCTGGAGTATCACTTACACTGAAGCTTTCTTT. The whole variable domain, filled in from reference TRBV30 and TRBJ1-1, reads SQTIHQWPATLVQPVGSPLSLECTVEGTSNPNLYWYRQAAGRGLQLLFYSVGIGQISSEVPQNLSASRPQDRQFILSSKKLLLSDSGFYLCAWSITYTEAFFGQGTRLTVV.

The chain uses TRBV18 and TRBJ2-3; 8 bases line up with TRBD2. From germline, CDR1 is KGHSH and CDR2 LQKENI. The CDR3 is made up of 18 amino acids. The trim removed 2 bases at V and 0 bases at J, leaving 10 bases unmatched. CDR3 sequence: CASSPGSGGAPSTDTQYF. CDR3 nucleotide sequence: TGTGCCAGCTCACCAGGAAGCGGGGGAGCCCCAAGCACAGATACGCAGTATTTT.

This clonotype was seen a handful of times. The genes are TRBV7-2 and TRBJ1-5, with 10 bases matching TRBD1. The CDR3 spans 12 residues. Germline V gives CDR1 SGHTA, CDR2 FQGNSA. V shed 6 bases and J 12 bases; nucleotides not matched to a gene: 5. The CDR3 nucleotides are TGTGCCAGCAGAAGGGACAGGGGTGTCCAGCATTTT. This translates into CASRRDRGVQHF.